This T cell receptor beta chain stems from a study of technical replicates of blood from four donors. Assay: immunoSEQ multiplex PCR; the TCRdb copy retains only in-frame clones and omits some. The sample has 60,000 to 95,000 clones; 91% are singletons. The CDR3 contains 13 residues. The germline CDR1 and CDR2 sequences are MNHEY and SVGAGI. V lost 0 bases, J lost 7 bases, and 9 bases lay in between. The rearrangement links TRBV6-5 to TRBJ1-2, with D uncertain. Sequencing was done on a sample of T cells isolated from PBMCs. This TCR derives from a human donor in good health. Some clones in this sample may be carry-over from other donors' samples. CDR3 sequence: CASSYSPLCGYTF. CDR3 in DNA: TGTGCCAGCAGTTACTCTCCTTTATGTGGCTACACCTTC.